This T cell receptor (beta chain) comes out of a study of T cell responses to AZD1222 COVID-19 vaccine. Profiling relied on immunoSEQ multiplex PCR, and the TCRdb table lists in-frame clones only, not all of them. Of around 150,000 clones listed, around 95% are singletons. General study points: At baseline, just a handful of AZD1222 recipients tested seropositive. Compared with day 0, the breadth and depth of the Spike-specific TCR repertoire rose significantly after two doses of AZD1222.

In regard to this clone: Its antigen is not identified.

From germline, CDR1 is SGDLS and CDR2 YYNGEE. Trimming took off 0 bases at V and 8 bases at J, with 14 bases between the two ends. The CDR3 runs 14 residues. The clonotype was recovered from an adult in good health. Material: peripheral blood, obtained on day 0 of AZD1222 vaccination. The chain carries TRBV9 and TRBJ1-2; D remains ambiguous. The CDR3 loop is CASSVGGSVGGYTF. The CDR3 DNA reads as TGTGCCAGCAGCGTAGGGGGTAGTGTGGGCGGCTACACCTTC.